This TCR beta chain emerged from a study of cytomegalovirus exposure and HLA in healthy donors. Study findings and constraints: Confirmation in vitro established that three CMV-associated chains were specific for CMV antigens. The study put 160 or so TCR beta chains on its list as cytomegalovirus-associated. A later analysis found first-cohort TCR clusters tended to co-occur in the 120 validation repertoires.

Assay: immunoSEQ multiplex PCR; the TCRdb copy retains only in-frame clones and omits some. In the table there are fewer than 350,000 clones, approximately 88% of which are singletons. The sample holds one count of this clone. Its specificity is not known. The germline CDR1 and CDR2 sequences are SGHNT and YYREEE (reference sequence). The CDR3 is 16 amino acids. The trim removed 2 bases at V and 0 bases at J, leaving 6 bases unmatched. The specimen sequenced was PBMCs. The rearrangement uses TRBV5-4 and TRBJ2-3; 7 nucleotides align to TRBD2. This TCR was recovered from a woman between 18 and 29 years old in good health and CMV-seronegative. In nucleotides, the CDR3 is TGTGCCAGCAGCTTCCGACTAGCTGCTAGCACAGATACGCAGTATTTT. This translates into CASSFRLAASTDTQYF.